Below, 32 T cell receptor beta chains from the same sample are listed, as sequenced in a study of regulatory T cells in long-lasting Graves disease. Time point meaning: newly diagnosed GD, antithyroid drugs for less than 3 months. The TCR library was made from RNA extracted from PBMCs. Arm-PCR of CDR3 regions and iRepertoire HTBI primers were used to build TCR beta libraries. TCRdb fed the multiplex PCR reads into MiXCR, producing one record per CDR3 protein. The sample yields 250,000 to 300,000 distinct CDR3 sequences, 15% to 20% seen once. These sequences were also reported in another study, on T cells in Graves' hyperthyroidism and ophthalmopathy.

The sample was peripheral blood mononuclear cells (PBMCs), taken at new diagnosis, from a patient treated with antithyroid drugs. The receptors derive from a woman aged 30 to 39 with Graves disease.

This clonotype has a count of ten or more. The chain combines TRBV4-1 with TRBJ1-4; possibly TRBD1 for D (5 bases). Trimming took off 1 base at V and 2 bases at J, with 14 bases between the two ends. There are 17 residues in the CDR3. Germline V CDR1 and CDR2: MGHRA, YSYEKL. The CDR3 spells CASSQVTGLQTNEKLFF. The CDR3 coding sequence is TGCGCCAGCAGCCAAGTAACGGGACTTCAGACTAATGAAAAACTGTTTTTT.

The sample holds many counts of this clonotype. V and J are TRBV5-6 and TRBJ2-2; the D is unclear. Germline CDR1 reads SGHDT; CDR2 reads YYEEEE. The CDR3 covers 15 residues. Trimming removed 2 bases at V and 1 base at J, with 9 bases between. CDR3 bases: TGTGCCAGCAGCTTAGGCCTACTGAACACCGGGGAGCTGTTTTTT. Translation: CASSLGLLNTGELFF.

This clonotype appeared many times. V is TRBV5-1 and J is TRBJ1-2; D perhaps matches TRBD1 (5 bases). The CDR3 has 14 amino acids. Trimming took 3 bases from V and 2 from J, leaving 11 bases between them. Germline CDR1 reads SGHRS; CDR2 reads YFSETQ. The CDR3 loop reads CASSSGGTNYGYTF. The CDR3 nucleotides are TGCGCCAGCAGCTCCGGAGGGACCAACTATGGCTACACCTTC.

To note about this clonotype: It is likely a read error: a sequence one base away is far more abundant. The chain carries TRBV5-5 and TRBJ1-1; D remains ambiguous. The CDR3 runs 16 residues. Trimming took off 4 bases at V and 0 bases at J, with 16 bases between the two ends. Germline values: CDR1 SGHKS, CDR2 YYEKEE (reference sequence). CDR3 residues: CASSPQIGAMNTEAFF. The CDR3 DNA follows: TGTGCCAGCAGCCCCCAGATAGGAGCCATGAACACTGAAGCTTTCTTT.

This clonotype has ten or more counts. The chain couples TRBV2 to TRBJ1-1, with 8 nucleotides matching TRBD1. CDR3 size: 13 residues. Germline V gene lookup returns CDR1 SNHLY and CDR2 FYNNEI. V was clipped by 6 bases and J by 4 bases; unmatched bases: 4. The chain's CDR3 is CASRDRAGTEAFF. DNA for the CDR3: TGTGCCAGCAGGGACAGGGCGGGCACTGAAGCTTTCTTT.

Only a few counts were recorded for this clonotype. The chain combines TRBV6-1 with TRBJ2-1; D might be TRBD2 (6 bases). Germline loops: CDR1 MNHNS, CDR2 SASEGT. CDR3 size: 15 residues. Trimming cost V 8 bases and J 7 bases, with 21 bases left between them. DNA of the CDR3: TGTGCCAGCTACCCCCTTGGCGGGGTTGGGAATGAGCAGTTCTTC. It is translated as CASYPLGGVGNEQFF.

This clonotype has a count of ten or more. The CDR3 loop is CASSSRGGNYGYTF. The CDR3 nucleotides read TGCGCCAGCAGCTCTCGGGGGGGGAACTATGGCTACACCTTC. The chain recombines TRBV5-1 with TRBJ1-2; D perhaps matches TRBD1 (5 bases). CDR3 length: 14 amino acids. V was cut by 3 bases and J by 2 bases, with 11 bases left in between. In germline, CDR1 is SGHRS, CDR2 YFSETQ.

Concerning this clonotype: The junction departs from germline at one end; a sequencing error may be responsible. The genes are TRBV12-3 or TRBV12-4 and TRBJ1-2; weak D call: TRBD1 (6 bases). The CDR3 has 14 residues. The CDR3, as DNA: TGTGCCAGCAGTTCTATATACCAGGGGAGCGGCTGCACCTTC. This codes for CASSSIYQGSGCTF.

Concerning this clonotype: With a far larger clone one base away, a read error is the likely cause. This chain joins TRBV3-1 and TRBJ2-4; 12 positions agree with TRBD1. J was trimmed by 3 bases and V by 5 bases; bases with no gene match: 11. Germline values: CDR1 LGHDT, CDR2 YNNKEL (reference sequence). The CDR3 has 18 amino acids. CDR3 nucleotide sequence: TGTGCCAGCAGCTTTAGGGACAGGGGGCCTGGTGGCAAAAACATTCAGTACTTC. It translates to CASSFRDRGPGGKNIQYF.

A few counts support this clonotype. The genes are TRBV5-1 and TRBJ1-2; 7 bases match TRBD1. Germline CDR1 and CDR2: SGHRS and YFSETQ. CDR3 length equals 15 residues. V trimming: 4 bases; J trimming: 7 bases; junction bases outside the gene matches: 13. The chain's CDR3 is CASSPPKGAQGGYTF. In nucleotides, the CDR3 is TGCGCCAGCAGCCCGCCGAAGGGGGCGCAGGGTGGCTACACCTTC.

This clonotype was observed at least ten times. In nucleotides, the CDR3 is TGTGCCAGCACCGAGACTCTTAATTCACCCCTCCACTTT. Amino acids: CASTETLNSPLHF. The genes are TRBV6-1 and TRBJ1-6, with no clear D. This CDR3 contains 13 residues. CDR1 and CDR2 from the germline V gene are MNHNS and SASEGT. With 7 bases removed from V and 6 bases from J, the gap between germline ends came to 10 bases.

This clonotype was seen many times. V and J are TRBV6-1 and TRBJ1-2; D is ambiguous. V lost 7 bases, J lost 2 bases, and 23 bases lay in between. Germline-derived CDR1 and CDR2 are MNHNS and SASEGT. The CDR3 consists of 17 residues. The CDR3 loop is CASTALSGETANYGYTF. CDR3 nucleotide sequence: TGTGCCAGCACCGCACTCTCGGGTGAGACGGCGAACTATGGCTACACCTTC.

This clonotype was seen a handful of times. The CDR3 spells CASSDIGLTGNTIYF. DNA of the CDR3: TGTGCCAGCAGCGACATTGGACTGACTGGAAACACCATATATTTT. The V and J genes are TRBV5-6 and TRBJ1-3, with no clear D. V shed 4 bases and J shed 2 bases, with 13 bases lying between them. Germline V CDR1 and CDR2: SGHDT, YYEEEE. The CDR3 extends over 15 amino acids.

This clonotype appeared many times. The chain combines TRBV6-1 with TRBJ1-2; D uncertain. Germline-derived CDR1 and CDR2 are MNHNS and SASEGT. V gave up 6 bases and J gave up 2 bases, with 10 bases separating them. The CDR3 contains 13 residues. CDR3: CASRMTRNYGYTF. The CDR3 nucleotides are TGTGCCAGCAGAATGACCAGGAACTATGGCTACACCTTC.

This clonotype was seen at least ten times. V usage is TRBV7-2 and J usage is TRBJ2-3; D remains unclear. Germline V gives CDR1 SGHTA, CDR2 FQGNSA. The germline V and J ends were trimmed by 4 bases and 4 bases, with 6 bases remaining between them. The CDR3 runs to 12 residues. This CDR3 reads CASSSTPDTQYF. CDR3 in DNA: TGTGCCAGCAGCTCCACCCCAGATACGCAGTATTTT.

CDR3 residues: CASSSIPTSGIEETQYF. Here the CDR3 DNA reads TGTGCCAGCAGCTCGATCCCGACTAGCGGGATTGAAGAGACCCAGTACTTC. The chain employs TRBV7-2 and TRBJ2-5, with TRBD2 matching over 11 bases. Losses at the gene ends were 4 bases for V and 3 bases for J; bases not matched to a gene: 10. The germline V gene has CDR1 SGHTA and CDR2 FQGNSA. CDR3 length: 17 residues.

This clonotype was found many times. The rearrangement joins TRBV6-1 to TRBJ1-1; the D gene is possibly TRBD1 (6 bases). The CDR3 spans 16 residues. Germline loops: CDR1 MNHNS, CDR2 SASEGT. Trimming shortened V by 4 bases and J by 5 bases, and 20 bases separated the two germline ends. The DNA of the CDR3 is TGTGCCAGCAGTGCTACCGAGAAACAGGGTGGGACTGAAGCTTTCTTT. Protein sequence: CASSATEKQGGTEAFF.

Many counts were recorded for this clonotype. The rearrangement links TRBV12-3 or TRBV12-4 to TRBJ2-2; 7 positions agree with TRBD2. The CDR3 has 12 residues. V gave up 11 bases and J gave up 6 bases; unmatched junction bases: 6. CDR3 coding DNA: TGTGCCTGGGAGGGTATCGCCGGGGAGCTGTTTTTT. Encoded protein: CAWEGIAGELFF.

J is TRBJ2-1 and V is TRBV19; TRBD1 aligns across 12 bases. The germline V gene has CDR1 LNHDA and CDR2 SQIVND (reference sequence). V lost 4 bases, J lost 9 bases, and 7 bases stayed unmatched. The CDR3 length is 15 residues. The CDR3 nucleotides are TGTGCCAGTAGTAGCCGGGACAGGGGGCTAGTTGAGCAGTTCTTC. This gives the protein CASSSRDRGLVEQFF.

Points on this clonotype: A much larger clone differs from this one at a single base, so this may be a read error. The chain recombines TRBV9 with TRBJ2-2; 8 bases are shared with TRBD1. The CDR3 is 14 amino acids. Trimming removed 2 bases from V and 5 bases from J; junction bases left unmatched: 2. The germline gives CDR1 SGDLS, CDR2 YYNGEE. CDR3 residues: CASSVRTGTGELFF. Written as DNA, the CDR3 is TGTGCCAGCAGCGTCCGGACAGGGACCGGGGAGCTGTTTTTT.

There are many counts of this clonotype. This chain connects TRBV6-1 to TRBJ2-3; possibly TRBD2 for D (6 bases). Germline loops: CDR1 MNHNS, CDR2 SASEGT. The CDR3 is 15 residues long. V lost 3 bases and J lost 2, with 12 bases in between. The CDR3 protein is CASSEGTLITDTQYF. In DNA form, the CDR3 reads TGTGCCAGCAGTGAGGGGACTCTCATCACAGATACGCAGTATTTT.

This clonotype was observed many times. This chain uses TRBV7-9 with TRBJ2-7; a possible D gene is TRBD2 (6 bases). The CDR3 contains 15 residues. CDR1 and CDR2 (germline): SEHNR, FQNEAQ (reference sequence). V was trimmed by 5 bases and J by 2 bases, leaving 16 bases between them. CDR3 coding DNA: TGTGCCAGCAGCCCCGGGCGGCGGGACCCCTACGAGCAGTACTTC. This sequence encodes CASSPGRRDPYEQYF.

This clonotype was seen many times. V usage is TRBV6-1 and J usage is TRBJ1-1, with a possible D match to TRBD1 (6 bases). Trimming took off 6 bases at V and 4 bases at J, with 9 bases between the two ends. Germline V gene data show CDR1 as MNHNS and CDR2 as SASEGT. The CDR3 is 12 residues long. The CDR3 spells CASSGGGTEAFF. CDR3 sequence (DNA): TGTGCCAGCAGCGGGGGCGGCACTGAAGCTTTCTTT.

This chain links TRBV7-2 with TRBJ2-3; 13 bases match TRBD2. CDR3 length: 16 amino acids. Germline V CDR1 and CDR2: SGHTA, FQGNSA. V lost 6 bases, J lost 2 bases, and 5 bases stayed unmatched. CDR3 sequence reads: CASRRTSGGATDTQYF. The CDR3 DNA reads TGTGCCAGCAGACGAACTAGCGGGGGGGCCACAGATACGCAGTATTTT.

This clonotype was counted ten times or more. CDR3 DNA sequence: TGTGCCAGCAGTTTAAAGGGGGATCCTACTAACTATGGCTACACCTTC. Encoded protein: CASSLKGDPTNYGYTF. V usage is TRBV12-3 or TRBV12-4 and J usage is TRBJ1-2; D is possibly TRBD1 (6 bases). Trimming stripped 2 bases from V and 0 bases from J, with 13 bases between. The CDR3 length is 16 residues.

In regard to this clonotype: A far larger clone is one nucleotide away, so this likely arose from a read error. The CDR3 sequence: CASSTPGTGVNTEAFF. The CDR3 nucleotides read TGTGCCAGCAGTACCCCCGGGACAGGGGTGAACACTGAAGCTTTCTTT. The V gene is TRBV2, the J gene TRBJ1-1, with TRBD1 identical over 10 bases. The ends lost 5 bases at V and 0 bases at J; junction bases unmatched: 6. Germline lookup yields CDR1 SNHLY and CDR2 FYNNEI. This CDR3 spans 16 amino acids.

In this sample, this clonotype turned up many times. The rearrangement links TRBV20-1 to TRBJ1-2, with D possibly matching TRBD1 (6 bases). The CDR3 loop spans 12 amino acids. V shed 7 bases and J shed 8 bases, with 17 bases lying between them. Germline V gene sequence: CDR1 DFQATT, CDR2 SNEGSKA (reference sequence). This chain's CDR3 is CSGGRGRDGYTF. CDR3 bases: TGCAGTGGGGGCAGGGGTAGGGACGGCTACACCTTC.

This clonotype was seen repeatedly, ten times or more. This chain links TRBV20-1 with TRBJ2-7; 10 nucleotides line up with TRBD2. V shed 3 bases and J 7 bases; nucleotides not matched to a gene: 12. There are 15 residues in the CDR3. Germline CDR1 is DFQATT and CDR2 is SNEGSKA (reference sequence). DNA of the CDR3: TGCAGTGCTAGTCCCATAGCGGGGGGACTTGGAGAGCAGTACTTC. Its translation: CSASPIAGGLGEQYF.

This clonotype has at least ten counts. J is TRBJ2-1 and V is TRBV6-2 or TRBV6-3, with D perhaps assigned TRBD1 or TRBD2 (6 bases each). The DNA end is more similar to TRBJ2-5, so the J call may be wrong. This CDR3 has 15 residues. CDR1 and CDR2 (germline): MNHEY, SVGEGT. CDR3 region: CASSGAEGGRETQYF. In DNA, the CDR3 is TGTGCCAGCAGCGGGGCGGAAGGGGGGCGAGAGACCCAGTACTTC.

About this clonotype itself: The likely explanation is a read error, given a far larger clone one base away. The V gene is TRBV28, the J gene TRBJ2-5; TRBD1 matches at 9 bases. With 8 bases clipped from V and 1 base from J, the junction kept 11 bases outside the gene matches. From germline, CDR1 is MDHEN and CDR2 SYDVKM. The CDR3 sequence is 16 residues long. The CDR3 DNA reads as TGTGCCAGCGGCCCCAGGACAGGGGTTGGCCAAGAGACCCAGTACTTC. Protein sequence: CASGPRTGVGQETQYF.

This clonotype was picked up many times. This chain connects TRBV14 to TRBJ2-5, with a tentative D call TRBD2 (5 bases). V lost 0 bases to trimming and J lost 0 bases, with 11 bases between them. Per germline, CDR1 SGHDN and CDR2 FVKESK. This CDR3 spans 16 amino acids. This CDR3 reads CASSQDNGGNQETQYF. The CDR3 DNA is TGTGCCAGCAGCCAAGACAACGGAGGTAACCAAGAGACCCAGTACTTC.

The J gene is TRBJ1-1, the V gene TRBV2; 9 bases line up with TRBD1. The CDR3 is made up of 17 amino acids. V dropped 3 bases and J dropped 3; count of bases not matched to a gene: 11. Germline lookup yields CDR1 SNHLY and CDR2 FYNNEI. This chain's CDR3 is CASSDVLGDRVYTEAFF. The CDR3 DNA reads as TGTGCCAGCAGTGATGTGCTCGGGGACAGGGTCTACACTGAAGCTTTCTTT.